Shown below are 17 T cell receptor beta chains from a single sample sequenced in a study of blood T cell repertoires in COVID-19. Assay used: immunoSEQ multiplex PCR; TCRdb lists only in-frame clones, some missing. The table records 220,000 or so clones, approximately 85% of them present only once. The sequencing sample was made of peripheral blood. These receptors were taken from a woman of 80 years or more with COVID-19, enrolled during active disease.

On this clone: Other nucleotide sequences in the sample specify the same CDR3. This chain uses TRBV2 with TRBJ1-2; D is perhaps TRBD1 (6 bases). The V and J ends lost 6 bases and 7 bases respectively, with 12 bases between them. CDR1 is SNHLY, CDR2 FYNNEI, per germline. This CDR3 spans 12 amino acids. DNA for the CDR3: TGTGCCAGCAGCTCAGGGGTTGGTGGCTACACCTTC. This sequence encodes CASSSGVGGYTF.

This chain's CDR3 is CASGLFPGGFGYTF. The DNA for the CDR3 is TGTGCTAGTGGCCTCTTTCCGGGAGGATTTGGCTACACCTTC. The gene calls are TRBV12-5 and TRBJ1-2; D call uncertain. CDR3 size: 14 residues. V gave up 6 bases and J gave up 7 bases, with 18 bases separating them. Germline-derived CDR1 and CDR2 are LGHNT and FRNRAP.

The chain has TRBV12-5 and TRBJ2-5; TRBD2 aligns across 10 bases. This CDR3 has 13 amino acids. With 6 bases clipped from V and 5 bases from J, the junction kept 3 bases outside the gene matches. Germline values: CDR1 LGHNT, CDR2 FRNRAP. The CDR3 is CASGSSGSETQYF. In DNA, the CDR3 is TGTGCTAGTGGCTCTAGCGGGAGTGAGACCCAGTACTTC. The entire variable domain, with the rest obtained from reference TRBV12-5 and TRBJ2-5, is as follows: DARVTQTPRHKVTEMGQEVTMRCQPILGHNTVFWYRQTMMQGLELLAYFRNRAPLDDSGMPKDRFSAEMPDATLATLKIQPSEPRDSAVYFCASGSSGSETQYFGPGTRLLVL.

This clone was seen more than once but under ten times. This chain joins TRBV27 and TRBJ2-6; 9 bases match TRBD2. CDR1 and CDR2 (germline): MNHEY, SMNVEV (reference sequence). V shed 3 bases and J 2 bases; nucleotides not matched to a gene: 8. CDR3 length: 18 residues. The DNA for the CDR3 is TGTGCCAGCAGTTTTGCGCGGGGGGGCCAACCTGGGGCCAACGTCCTGACTTTC. Translated, it gives CASSFARGGQPGANVLTF.

The chain joins TRBV11-3 to TRBJ2-5; 12 nucleotides line up with TRBD2. Trimming cost V 0 bases and J 3 bases; bases outside gene matches: 14. Germline values: CDR1 SGHNT, CDR2 YENEEA. The CDR3 consists of 20 residues. CDR3 DNA: TGTGCCAGCAGCTTAGATTACCTCGGACTAGCGGGGCCCCACAAAGAGACCCAGTACTTC. Translating gives CASSLDYLGLAGPHKETQYF.

The chain uses TRBV7-3 and TRBJ2-1, with 12 bases aligning to TRBD2. The trim removed 2 bases at V and 0 bases at J, leaving 8 bases unmatched. The germline V gene has CDR1 SGHTA and CDR2 FQGTGA. The CDR3 is made up of 19 amino acids. For the CDR3, the DNA is TGTGCCAGCAGCTTAGGGGCCCCACTAGCGGGGGGCTCCTACAATGAGCAGTTCTTC. Encoded protein: CASSLGAPLAGGSYNEQFF.

This sequence joins TRBV12-3 or TRBV12-4 and TRBJ2-7; D call uncertain. The CDR3 spans 12 residues. The V and J ends lost 6 bases and 6 bases respectively, with 12 bases between them. CDR3 nucleotides: TGTGCCAGCAGGTCCTCCTGGGCCGAGCAGTACTTC. It specifies CASRSSWAEQYF.

This sequence joins TRBV4-1 and TRBJ2-4; TRBD1 might be the D (5 bases). V lost 1 base and J 0 bases, leaving 19 bases between the germline ends. CDR3 length equals 19 residues. Germline CDR1 is MGHRA and CDR2 is YSYEKL. CDR3 in DNA: TGCGCCAGCAGCCAAGGGATGGCCAGGGTGGACCTAGCCAAAAACATTCAGTACTTC. Encoded protein: CASSQGMARVDLAKNIQYF.

The chain links TRBV9 to TRBJ2-1; weak D call: TRBD2 (6 bases). The V gene's germline CDR1 is SGDLS and CDR2 YYNGEE. V dropped 7 bases and J dropped 2 bases, with 10 bases sitting between them. This CDR3 is built from 13 residues. The CDR3 loop is CASGGMAYNEQFF. The CDR3 bases are TGTGCCAGCGGGGGGATGGCCTACAATGAGCAGTTCTTC.

The chain recombines TRBV10-3 with TRBJ1-1, with TRBD1 matching 7 bases. V gave up 6 bases and J gave up 6 bases; unmatched junction bases: 10. The length of the CDR3 is 14 residues. The germline V gene has CDR1 ENHRY and CDR2 SYGVKD. The CDR3 nucleotides read TGTGCCATCAGCGTAAACGGCAGGGGGTCTGAAGCTTTCTTT. Translation: CAISVNGRGSEAFF.

This chain links TRBV6-1 with TRBJ2-1; weak D call: TRBD2 (6 bases). Trimming cost V 0 bases and J 3 bases, with 15 bases left between them. The CDR3 spans 17 residues. From germline, CDR1 is MNHNS and CDR2 SASEGT. The CDR3 DNA is TGTGCCAGCAGTGAAGCGCCGGGACTCAAGGGCTACAATGAGCAGTTCTTC. Protein product: CASSEAPGLKGYNEQFF.

The genes are TRBV2 and TRBJ1-2; no definite D call. Per germline, CDR1 SNHLY and CDR2 FYNNEI. V dropped 6 bases and J dropped 4 bases, with 12 bases sitting between them. This CDR3 is 13 amino acids long. This CDR3 reads CASRPELFYGYTF. The DNA for the CDR3 is TGTGCCAGCAGGCCCGAGCTCTTCTATGGCTACACCTTC. The whole variable domain, remainder taken from reference TRBV2 and TRBJ1-2, is EPEVTQTPSHQVTQMGQEVILRCVPISNHLYFYWYRQILGQKVEFLVSFYNNEISEKSEIFDDQFSVERPDGSNFTLKIRSTKLEDSAMYFCASRPELFYGYTFGSGTRLTVV.

J is TRBJ1-1 and V is TRBV19, with D maybe TRBD1 (5 bases). The CDR3 runs to 13 residues. V was trimmed by 7 bases and J by 0 bases, leaving 9 bases between them. Germline V gene sequence: CDR1 LNHDA, CDR2 SQIVND (reference sequence). This CDR3 is CASKGLMNTEAFF. The CDR3 coding sequence is TGTGCCAGTAAGGGGCTCATGAACACTGAAGCTTTCTTT.

The V and J genes are TRBV5-1 and TRBJ2-3, with D perhaps matching TRBD1 (6 bases). The CDR3 covers 15 residues. Germline CDR1 reads SGHRS; CDR2 reads YFSETQ. V shed 4 bases and J shed 2 bases, with 14 bases lying between them. The CDR3 nucleotides are TGCGCCAGCAGCACCCGACAGGAATTCACAGATACGCAGTATTTT. Amino acids: CASSTRQEFTDTQYF.

The genes are TRBV11-3 and TRBJ1-1; D is ambiguous. This CDR3 spans 17 amino acids. The germline gives CDR1 SGHNT, CDR2 YENEEA. Trimming stripped 6 bases from V and 5 bases from J, with 25 bases between. The CDR3 nucleotides read TGTGCCAGCAGTGCCTCTGGACTCGGGCTACGGGAGACTGAAGCTTTCTTT. This encodes CASSASGLGLRETEAFF.

This clone was counted only a few times. The rearrangement joins TRBV5-6 to TRBJ2-7; D is perhaps TRBD1 (6 bases). The germline V gene encodes CDR1 SGHDT and CDR2 YYEEEE. The CDR3 consists of 14 residues. V lost 4 bases and J lost 4, with 15 bases in between. In DNA form, the CDR3 reads TGTGCCAGCAGCGAGGCTGGCAGGGGTTACGAGCAGTACTTC. This sequence encodes CASSEAGRGYEQYF.

This clone showed up just a few times. The chain has TRBV6-2 or TRBV6-3 and TRBJ2-7, with a possible D match to TRBD1 (6 bases). V was clipped by 2 bases and J by 7 bases, with 12 bases between them. Per the germline V gene, CDR1 is MNHEY and CDR2 is SVGEGT. This CDR3 has 13 amino acids. The CDR3 DNA reads TGTGCCAGCAGTTACACAACCGGGACAGAGCAGTACTTC. Encoded protein: CASSYTTGTEQYF.